What follows are 3 T cell receptor beta chains derived from one specimen sequenced in a study of blood T cell repertoires in COVID-19. Produced via immunoSEQ multiplex PCR; TCRdb's table is partial and in-frame only. This sample has about 200,000 clones, with around 83% found just once. Sequencing input: peripheral blood. The receptors were sampled from a woman in her seventies with COVID-19, enrolled during active disease.

CDR3: CASSNQGGAFYEQYF. Written as DNA, the CDR3 is TGTGCCAGTAGTAATCAAGGAGGGGCTTTCTACGAGCAGTACTTC. The chain uses TRBV19 and TRBJ2-7, with TRBD2 as a possible D gene (6 bases). Germline V gene data show CDR1 as LNHDA and CDR2 as SQIVND (reference sequence). Trimming took 4 bases from V and 3 from J, leaving 16 bases between them. The CDR3 runs 15 residues.

The J gene is TRBJ1-5, the V gene TRBV4-2; D not resolved. CDR3 length: 13 amino acids. With 4 bases removed from V and 6 bases from J, the gap between germline ends came to 10 bases. Germline-derived CDR1 and CDR2 are LGHNA and YNFKEQ. CDR3 sequence: CASSPLASQPQHF. In DNA, the CDR3 is TGTGCCAGCAGCCCACTAGCCAGTCAGCCCCAGCATTTT.

V is TRBV19 and J is TRBJ2-2; 7 bases map to TRBD1. Germline V gene sequence: CDR1 LNHDA, CDR2 SQIVND (reference sequence). The CDR3 covers 14 residues. V lost 5 bases to trimming and J lost 4 bases; unmatched junction nucleotides: 4. CDR3 nucleotide sequence: TGTGCCAGTAGTCGAACAGGGGTCACCGGGGAGCTGTTTTTT. Translation: CASSRTGVTGELFF.